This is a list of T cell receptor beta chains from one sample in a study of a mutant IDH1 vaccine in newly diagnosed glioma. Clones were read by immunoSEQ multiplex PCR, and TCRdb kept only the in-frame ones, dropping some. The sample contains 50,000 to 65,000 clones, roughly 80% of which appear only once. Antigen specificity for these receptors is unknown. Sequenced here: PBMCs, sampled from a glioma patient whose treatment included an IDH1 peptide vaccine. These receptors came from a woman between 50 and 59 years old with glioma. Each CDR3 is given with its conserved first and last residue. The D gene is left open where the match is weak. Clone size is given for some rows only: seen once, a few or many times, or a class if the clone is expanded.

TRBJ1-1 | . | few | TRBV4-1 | TGCGCCAGCAGCCAAGGTCGGGGGATGAACACTGAAGCTTTCTTT | CASSQGRGMNTEAFF
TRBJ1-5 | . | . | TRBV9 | TGTGCCAGCAGCGTAGCCGGGGAGGACAATCAGCCCCAGCATTTT | CASSVAGEDNQPQHF
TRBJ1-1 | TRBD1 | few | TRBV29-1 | TGCAGCGTCAGGGACAGGAACACTGAAGCTTTCTTT | CSVRDRNTEAFF
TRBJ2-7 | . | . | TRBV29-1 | TGCAGCGTCACAGGTGCGGGCTACGAGCAGTACTTC | CSVTGAGYEQYF
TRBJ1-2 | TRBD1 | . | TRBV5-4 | TGTGCCAGCAGTCTGGGGAGGGACAGGGGGCTTGGCTACACCTTC | CASSLGRDRGLGYTF
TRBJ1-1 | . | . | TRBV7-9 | TGTGCCAGCAACGTAGTGGAGGACACTGAAGCTTTCTTT | CASNVVEDTEAFF
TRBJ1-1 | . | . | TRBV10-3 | TGTGCCATCAGAGCCTGGGCGGAGGACACTGAAGCTTTCTTT | CAIRAWAEDTEAFF
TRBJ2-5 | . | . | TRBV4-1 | TGCGCCAGCAGCCAGACCCATCCGGATCCGTTGGAGACCCAGTACTTC | CASSQTHPDPLETQYF
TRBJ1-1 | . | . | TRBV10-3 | TGTGCCATCAGCGGGACCGAGGTCACTGAAGCTTTCTTT | CAISGTEVTEAFF
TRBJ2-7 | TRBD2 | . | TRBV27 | TGTGCCAGCAGTGCCAGACTAGCGGGGAGATTCTACGAGCAGTACTTC | CASSARLAGRFYEQYF
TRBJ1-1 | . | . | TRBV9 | TGTGCCAGCAGCTCGCGGGGGCAGGAAGCTTTCTTT | CASSSRGQEAFF
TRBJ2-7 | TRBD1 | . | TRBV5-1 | TGCGCCAGCAGCTTAAGTCGCCAGGGGGCGGGCGAGCAGTACTTC | CASSLSRQGAGEQYF
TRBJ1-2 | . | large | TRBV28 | TGTGCCAGCAGTTCCGGGGGCTACACCTTC | CASSSGGYTF
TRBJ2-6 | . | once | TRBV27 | TGTGCCAGCAGTTTAACGTCGGGGGCTGGGGCCAACGTCCTGACTTTC | CASSLTSGAGANVLTF
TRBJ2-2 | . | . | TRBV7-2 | TGTGCCAGCAGCTTAGTTCGCCAGGGAGGTTCGGCCGGGGAGCTGTTTTTT | CASSLVRQGGSAGELFF
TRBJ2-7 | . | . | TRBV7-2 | TGTGCCAGCAGCGTGAGGTGGGACTCCTACGAGCAGTACTTC | CASSVRWDSYEQYF
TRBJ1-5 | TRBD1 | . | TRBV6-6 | TGTGCCAGCAGCCCTACAGGGGGCGGGCAGCCCCAGCATTTT | CASSPTGGGQPQHF
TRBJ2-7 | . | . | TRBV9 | TGTGCCAGCAGCGTAGAGTATGGATTCTCCTACGAGCAGTACTTC | CASSVEYGFSYEQYF
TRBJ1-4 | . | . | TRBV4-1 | TGCGCCAGCAGCCAACGTGAGGGGACCTGGAATGAAAAACTGTTTTTT | CASSQREGTWNEKLFF